These T cell receptor beta chains were read from a single sample in a study of somatic mutations in cytotoxic T cells in rheumatoid arthritis. Using immunoSEQ multiplex PCR, the repertoire was profiled, and TCRdb retains in-frame clones only, with some absent. Of 6,000 or so clones listed, about 72% were seen once; the top ten hold around 36%. The specimen sequenced was CD8+ T cells sorted from blood. The receptor source for this set is a woman aged 45-65 years in good health. CDR3s include the opening cysteine and the closing phenylalanine or tryptophan. Fields, in order: D gene, V gene, clone size, J gene, CDR3 protein, CDR3 DNA. A D gene is named only where the DNA matches it firmly. The size of a clone is reported for some rows only, either as once, few or many, or as a class for expanded clones.

D gene: TRBD2
V gene: TRBV4-3
clone size: few
J gene: TRBJ2-1
CDR3 protein: CASSLAGETNEQFF
CDR3 DNA: TGCGCCAGCAGTCTAGCGGGGGAGACCAATGAGCAGTTCTTC

D gene: .
V gene: TRBV5-8
clone size: .
J gene: TRBJ1-1
CDR3 protein: CASKGPYGHSNTEAFF
CDR3 DNA: TGTGCCAGCAAGGGGCCTTACGGACATTCGAACACTGAAGCTTTCTTT

D gene: TRBD1
V gene: TRBV19
clone size: .
J gene: TRBJ2-3
CDR3 protein: CASSRDSSSTDTQYF
CDR3 DNA: TGTGCCAGTAGCCGGGACAGCTCTAGCACAGATACGCAGTATTTT

D gene: TRBD1
V gene: TRBV19
clone size: .
J gene: TRBJ1-2
CDR3 protein: CASSPLYRGPNYGYTF
CDR3 DNA: TGTGCCAGTAGTCCCCTGTACAGGGGGCCTAACTATGGCTACACCTTC

D gene: TRBD1
V gene: TRBV4-3
clone size: few
J gene: TRBJ1-2
CDR3 protein: CASSQDLARGAGYTF
CDR3 DNA: TGCGCCAGCAGCCAAGATTTGGCCAGGGGGGCCGGCTACACCTTC

D gene: TRBD1
V gene: TRBV15
clone size: .
J gene: TRBJ2-2
CDR3 protein: CATSRDRGTARTGELFF
CDR3 DNA: TGTGCCACCAGCAGAGATCGTGGGACAGCCAGAACCGGGGAGCTGTTTTTT

D gene: .
V gene: TRBV9
clone size: .
J gene: TRBJ2-1
CDR3 protein: CASSVARGNEQFF
CDR3 DNA: TGTGCCAGCAGCGTCGCGCGAGGCAATGAGCAGTTCTTC

D gene: TRBD2
V gene: TRBV10-3
clone size: few
J gene: TRBJ2-1
CDR3 protein: CAISESMAGEYNEQFF
CDR3 DNA: TGTGCCATCAGTGAGTCCATGGCGGGGGAGTACAATGAGCAGTTCTTC

D gene: TRBD1
V gene: TRBV6-5
clone size: .
J gene: TRBJ2-7
CDR3 protein: CASRQGSYEQYF
CDR3 DNA: TGTGCCAGCCGACAGGGAAGCTACGAGCAGTACTTC

D gene: .
V gene: TRBV25-1
clone size: .
J gene: TRBJ2-1
CDR3 protein: CASSVESSYNEQFF
CDR3 DNA: TGTGCCAGCAGTGTAGAAAGCTCCTACAATGAGCAGTTCTTC

D gene: .
V gene: TRBV2
clone size: .
J gene: TRBJ1-4
CDR3 protein: CASSVQGENEKLFF
CDR3 DNA: TGTGCCAGCAGTGTCCAGGGCGAGAATGAAAAACTGTTTTTT

D gene: .
V gene: TRBV4-1
clone size: medium-sized
J gene: TRBJ1-1
CDR3 protein: CASSQVWGEHTEAFF
CDR3 DNA: TGCGCCAGCAGCCAAGTATGGGGGGAGCACACTGAAGCTTTCTTT

D gene: .
V gene: TRBV9
clone size: .
J gene: TRBJ2-5
CDR3 protein: CASNGGSEETQYF
CDR3 DNA: TGTGCCAGCAATGGAGGGTCCGAAGAGACCCAGTACTTC

D gene: TRBD1
V gene: TRBV19
clone size: once
J gene: TRBJ2-7
CDR3 protein: CASSIVRGGHEQYF
CDR3 DNA: TGTGCCAGTAGTATAGTGAGAGGGGGCCACGAGCAGTACTTC

D gene: .
V gene: TRBV11-3
clone size: .
J gene: TRBJ1-2
CDR3 protein: CASSLDPLPSNYGYTF
CDR3 DNA: TGTGCCAGCAGCTTAGATCCCCTCCCGTCCAACTATGGCTACACCTTC

D gene: TRBD1
V gene: TRBV9
clone size: .
J gene: TRBJ2-1
CDR3 protein: CASSVNRDSAFFNEQFF
CDR3 DNA: TGTGCCAGCAGCGTTAACCGGGACAGCGCTTTTTTCAATGAGCAGTTCTTC

D gene: TRBD1
V gene: TRBV7-2
clone size: once
J gene: TRBJ2-3
CDR3 protein: CASSSRDRGPVTQYF
CDR3 DNA: TGTGCCAGCAGCTCCCGGGACAGGGGGCCGGTTACGCAGTATTTT